This T cell receptor (beta chain) was sequenced for a study of shared clonotypes between healthy human individuals (dated by TCRdb to about 2020). General notes on the study: Three men and a couple of women, aged 18 to 49 years, made up the cohort. Libraries were prepared and TCR repertoires were sequenced by different laboratories using diverse techniques, in order to increase sequencing depth and limit assay-specific biases. To estimate repertoire size and how much clonotypes are shared between individuals, the study performed deep sequencing of blood TCR repertoires from roughly five healthy adults. For each donor, CD4 naive and CD4 memory were each given three plates, CD8 naive was given two plates, and CD8 memory was given one plate. Between about 0.8 and 9 billion PBMCs per donor were obtained by leukapheresis. Broad study findings and their caveats: Incomplete sequencing was indicated by rarefaction of sorted-subset datasets, despite the large sequencing depth. The small number of donors limited the genetic and exposure-history diversity represented. Higher generation probabilities were observed for clonotypes shared by all four sorted-subset donors than for non-shared clonotypes. Around 5% of naive CD4, 3.5% of naive CD8, 2.3% of memory CD4, and more than 0.35% of memory CD8 clonotypes were shared across four donors. Sampling was restricted to blood, and TCR repertoires in tissues likely differ from the TCR repertoires found in blood. Pairwise subsampling led to the expectation that sequencing depth would affect the degree of clonotype sharing among donors. Larger estimated clonotype richness was generally found for naive subsets than for memory subsets.

Using the deep immunoSEQ assay, TCR CDR3 regions were amplified from genomic DNA by multiplex PCR. For each cell subset, the extracted genomic DNA was distributed evenly across all wells of several immunoSEQ 96-well plates, and each plate served as one replicate. For sorted subsets, each replicate PCR was loaded with roughly 200 ng genomic DNA, equivalent to about 30,000 T cell genomes. Purified libraries were measured with a Qubit 3.0 fluorometer, size-checked on a Bioanalyzer 2100, and measured again with the KAPA Library Quantification kit. Every immunoSEQ 96-well plate was sequenced on a dedicated single-read 150-cycle Illumina NextSeq 550 flow cell. Per the original workflow: Because the immunoSEQ output held only junctional sequences and lacked quality scores, the filtering could not match the filtering applied to full-length reads. Sequences were annotated with PyIR, a Python wrapper for IgBLAST v1.9, using IMGT germline references to assign V/J genes and CDR3. Reads were filtered out if the reads had weak V/J assignments (E-value above 1e-6), no CDR3, stop codons, out-of-frame junctions, or ambiguous translated residues. V3J clonotypes were defined by identical inferred V gene, J gene, and CDR3 amino acid sequence. The percentage overlap between two repertoires was calculated by dividing the number of shared unique clonotypes by the size of the smaller repertoire. Three approaches were used to assess repertoire richness: RTK rarefaction, the Chao1 estimator, and Recon v2.1 estimates of unobserved clonotypes. Generation probabilities were computed with OLGA for all TCRbeta clonotypes obtained by the gDNA method from several donors. In TCRdb, the immuneACCESS table is reduced to in-frame sequences with V and J assigned. These tables do not hold every clone; where another copy was compared, an unresolved V gene accounts for under half, and the others remain unexplained. That table gives V, J and clone size, and the DNA gave D and trimming. The sample table lists about 2,200,000 clones, 85% to 95% of them with a count of one. 1.5% to 2% of the sample belongs to the ten largest clones.

From its cysteine to its phenylalanine, the CDR3 spans 13 amino acids. Only the CDR3 part of the read is kept: 39 bases, read in frame from the first base. The germline ends are 9 bases apart after V is trimmed by 6 bases and J by 3 bases. In the germline V gene, CDR1 corresponds to MNHNS and CDR2 to SASEGT. CD8 naive samples consisted of CD45RO-negative cells that were positively selected for CCR7, yielding a CD45RA+CCR7+ population without TemRA cells. The donors were healthy, HIV-negative adults who had no recently reported acute infections or vaccinations. Only Caucasian adults living in Nashville, Tennessee, USA were represented among the donors. Blood was collected by leukapheresis, and PBMCs were isolated by Ficoll-Histopaque density gradient centrifugation and then cryopreserved in liquid nitrogen vapor phase. Purity and quantity of every magnetically sorted T cell population were checked by analytical flow cytometry. Each sorted fraction had its genomic DNA isolated and then quantified by UV absorbance on a Nanodrop 2000c.

In the case of this clone: What this receptor recognizes is not known. The record has no base qualities; no much larger clone is one base away.

Material for sequencing was naive CD8+ T cells from PBMCs. Per the publication, the cell subset or site label means: CD45RA+CCR7+. The sequence was collected from a man younger than 35 in good health. Some clones in this sample may be carry-over from other donors' samples. The rearrangement combines TRBV6-1 with TRBJ1-5; TRBD1 could be the D gene, as 5 bases match. The CDR3 protein sequence reads: CASRGRFNQPQHF. The sequenced DNA is TGTGCCAGCAGGGGACGGTTCAATCAGCCCCAGCATTTT.